This T cell receptor (beta chain) comes out of a study of T cell responses to AZD1222 COVID-19 vaccine. Whole-study context: Analysis merged second doses at about 4 or about 12 weeks.

Remarks on this clone: Its antigen is undetermined.

Only in-frame clones appear in the TCRdb table, and some are missing; sequencing was by immunoSEQ multiplex PCR. The sample lists 110,000 or so clones; about 89% were seen once. CDR1 MNHEY and CDR2 SVGEGT come from the germline V gene. The CDR3 runs to 16 residues. The V and J ends lost 4 bases and 0 bases respectively, with 13 bases between them. Study results and caveats: After the peak T cell response, and only then, were repertoires sampled. Among spike-specific TCRs, nearly half reportedly target unmutated variant regions. At study baseline, merely six AZD1222 recipients were seropositive.

The V and J genes are TRBV6-2 or TRBV6-3 and TRBJ1-5; D is unclear. The starting material was peripheral blood, obtained on day 0 of AZD1222 vaccination. The receptor was derived from an adult in good health. The CDR3 DNA reads as TGTGCCAGCAGTTCTGGCCGTCTCAATAGCAATCAGCCCCAGCATTTT. This encodes CASSSGRLNSNQPQHF.